Detailed here is one T cell receptor beta chain. V lost 9 bases and J 0 bases, leaving 17 bases between the germline ends. The CDR3 loop spans 16 amino acids. CDR1 and CDR2 (germline): LNHDA, SQIVND (reference sequence). The PCR used 60 Vbeta and 13 Jbeta primers. Some clones are missing from TCRdb's copy, which holds only in-frame ones; the method was immunoSEQ multiplex PCR. The sample yields around 120,000 clones, about 80% seen once. This sample was included in a study of cytomegalovirus exposure and HLA in healthy donors. The sample comprised PBMCs. The source is a man aged 55-75 years in good health and CMV-seropositive. V gene TRBV19 combines with J gene TRBJ1-4; a weak D match, TRBD1 (5 bases). Here the CDR3 DNA reads TGTGCCAGCCCTAAGGGGAAAGGTGCAACTAATGAAAAACTGTTTTTT. It specifies CASPKGKGATNEKLFF.